Sequencing of this T cell receptor (beta chain) was carried out in a study of technical replicates of blood from several donors. The assay was immunoSEQ multiplex PCR, and TCRdb's table has in-frame clones only and misses some. The sample records about 48,000 clones, 92% being singletons. The length of the CDR3 is 15 residues. The junction had 6 bases not matched to a gene; V was cut back by 1 base and J by 4 bases. Germline V gene data show CDR1 as SGHNT and CDR2 as YYREEE (reference sequence). The V and J genes are TRBV5-4 and TRBJ2-7; 9 bases align to TRBD2. The clonotype was recovered from a human donor in good health. Some clones in this sample may be carry-over from other donors' samples. Sequencing was done on a sample of PBMCs. CDR3 DNA: TGTGCCAGCAGCTTGAAGGCTAGCGGGGATTACGAGCAGTACTTC. Its protein product is CASSLKASGDYEQYF.